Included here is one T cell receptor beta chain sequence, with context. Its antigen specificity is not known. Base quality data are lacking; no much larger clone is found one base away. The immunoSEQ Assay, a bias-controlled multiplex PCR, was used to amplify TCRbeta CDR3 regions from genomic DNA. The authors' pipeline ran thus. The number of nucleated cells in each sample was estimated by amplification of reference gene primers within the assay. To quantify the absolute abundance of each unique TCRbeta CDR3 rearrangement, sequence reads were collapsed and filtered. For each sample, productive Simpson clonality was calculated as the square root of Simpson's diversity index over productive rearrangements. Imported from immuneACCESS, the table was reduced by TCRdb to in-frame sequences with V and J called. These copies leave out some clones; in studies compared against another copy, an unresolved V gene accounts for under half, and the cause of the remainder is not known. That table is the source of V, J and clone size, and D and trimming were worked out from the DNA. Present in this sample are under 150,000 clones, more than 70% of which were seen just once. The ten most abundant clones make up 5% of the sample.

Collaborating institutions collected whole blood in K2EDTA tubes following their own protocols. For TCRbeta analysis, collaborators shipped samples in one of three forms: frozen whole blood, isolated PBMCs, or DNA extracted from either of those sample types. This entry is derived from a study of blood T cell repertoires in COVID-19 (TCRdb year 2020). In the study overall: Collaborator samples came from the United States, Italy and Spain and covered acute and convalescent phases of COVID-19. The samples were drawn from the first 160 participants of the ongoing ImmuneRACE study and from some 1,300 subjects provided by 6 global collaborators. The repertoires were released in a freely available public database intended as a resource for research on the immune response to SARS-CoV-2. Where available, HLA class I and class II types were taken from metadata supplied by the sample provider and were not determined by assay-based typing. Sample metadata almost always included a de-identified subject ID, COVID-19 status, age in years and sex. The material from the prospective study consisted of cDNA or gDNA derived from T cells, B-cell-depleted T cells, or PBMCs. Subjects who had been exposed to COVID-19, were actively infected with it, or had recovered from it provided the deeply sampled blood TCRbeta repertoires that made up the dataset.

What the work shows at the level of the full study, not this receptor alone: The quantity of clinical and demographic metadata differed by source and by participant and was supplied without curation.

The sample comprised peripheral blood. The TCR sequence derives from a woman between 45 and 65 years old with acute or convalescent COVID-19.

The CDR3 sequence is CATASGGASSYEQYF. The DNA sequence is TGTGCCACCGCTAGCGGGGGCGCAAGCTCCTACGAGCAGTACTTC. Recombination connected TRBV10-3 to TRBJ2-7, and 10 junctional nucleotides match TRBD2. The germline V gene yields ENHRY for CDR1 and SYGVKD for CDR2. The CDR3 measures 15 amino acids from cysteine to phenylalanine. This entry keeps only the CDR3 DNA: 45 bases, framed from base 1. V trim: 10 bases; J trim: 0 bases; unmatched bases: 9.